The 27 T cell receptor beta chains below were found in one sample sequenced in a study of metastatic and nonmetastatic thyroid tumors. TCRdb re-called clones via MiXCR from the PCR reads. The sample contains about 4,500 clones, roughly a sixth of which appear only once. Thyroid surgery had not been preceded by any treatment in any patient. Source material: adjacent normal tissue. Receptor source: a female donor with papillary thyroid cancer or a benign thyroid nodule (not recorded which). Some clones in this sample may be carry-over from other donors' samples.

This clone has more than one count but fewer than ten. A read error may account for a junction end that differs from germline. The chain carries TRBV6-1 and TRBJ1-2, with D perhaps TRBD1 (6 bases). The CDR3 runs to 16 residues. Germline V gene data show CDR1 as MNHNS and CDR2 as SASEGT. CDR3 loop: CASSEGRQVEVHGCTF. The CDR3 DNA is TGTGCCAGCAGTGAAGGACGACAGGTTGAAGTCCATGGCTGCACCTTC.

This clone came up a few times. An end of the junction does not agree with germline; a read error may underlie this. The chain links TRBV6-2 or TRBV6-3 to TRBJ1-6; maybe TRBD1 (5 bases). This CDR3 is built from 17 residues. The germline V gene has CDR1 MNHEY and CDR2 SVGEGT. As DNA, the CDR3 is TGTGCCAGGAGTCCGCAGGGATGGAGATCCTATAATTCACCACTCCACTTT. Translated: CARSPQGWRSYNSPLHF.

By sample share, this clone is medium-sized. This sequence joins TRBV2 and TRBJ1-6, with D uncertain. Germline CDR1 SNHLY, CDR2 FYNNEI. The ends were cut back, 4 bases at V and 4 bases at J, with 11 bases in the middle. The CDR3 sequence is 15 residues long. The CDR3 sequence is CASSGGVQYNSPLHF. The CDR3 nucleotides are TGTGCCAGCAGTGGGGGAGTTCAGTATAATTCACCCCTCCACTTT.

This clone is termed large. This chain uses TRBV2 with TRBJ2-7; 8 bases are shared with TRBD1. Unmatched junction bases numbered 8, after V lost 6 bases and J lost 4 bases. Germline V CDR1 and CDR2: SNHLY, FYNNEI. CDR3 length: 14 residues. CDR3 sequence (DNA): TGTGCCAGCAGGTTGACAGGGGAAGGGTACGAGCAGTACGTC. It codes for CASRLTGEGYEQYV.

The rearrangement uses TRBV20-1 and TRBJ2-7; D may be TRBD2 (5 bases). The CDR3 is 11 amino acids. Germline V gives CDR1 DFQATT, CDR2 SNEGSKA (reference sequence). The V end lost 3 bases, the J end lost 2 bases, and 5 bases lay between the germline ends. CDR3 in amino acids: CSARRAYEQYV. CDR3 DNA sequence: TGCAGTGCTAGGAGGGCCTACGAGCAGTACGTC.

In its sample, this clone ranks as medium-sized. CDR3 amino acids: CSARDGERTTDTQYF. The DNA for the CDR3 is TGCAGTGCTAGAGATGGGGAGCGGACCACAGATACGCAGTATTTT. The chain couples TRBV20-1 to TRBJ2-3; tentatively, D is TRBD2 (5 bases). The germline CDR1 and CDR2 sequences are DFQATT and SNEGSKA (reference sequence). There are 15 residues in the CDR3. V was trimmed by 0 bases and J by 2 bases, leaving 12 bases between them.

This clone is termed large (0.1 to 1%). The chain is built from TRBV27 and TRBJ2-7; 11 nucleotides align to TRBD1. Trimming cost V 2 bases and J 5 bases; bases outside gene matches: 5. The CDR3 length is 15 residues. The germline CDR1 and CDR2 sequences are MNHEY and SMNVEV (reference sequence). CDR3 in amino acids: CASSLRGQGANEQYF. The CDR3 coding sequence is TGTGCCAGCAGTTTAAGAGGACAGGGGGCAAACGAGCAGTACTTC.

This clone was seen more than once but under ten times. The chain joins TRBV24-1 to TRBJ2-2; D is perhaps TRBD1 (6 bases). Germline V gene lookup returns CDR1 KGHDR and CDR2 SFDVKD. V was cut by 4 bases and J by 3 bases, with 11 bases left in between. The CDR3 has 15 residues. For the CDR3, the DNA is TGTGCCACCAGTGACCAGGGGTTAGACACCGGGGAGCTGTTTTTT. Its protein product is CATSDQGLDTGELFF.

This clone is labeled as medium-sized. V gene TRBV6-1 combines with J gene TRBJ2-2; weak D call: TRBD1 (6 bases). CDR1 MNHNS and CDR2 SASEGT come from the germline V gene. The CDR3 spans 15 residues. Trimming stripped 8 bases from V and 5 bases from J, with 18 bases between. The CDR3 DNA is TGTGCCAGCTTCCCTAACCCCAGGGGAACCGGGGAGCTGTTTTTT. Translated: CASFPNPRGTGELFF.

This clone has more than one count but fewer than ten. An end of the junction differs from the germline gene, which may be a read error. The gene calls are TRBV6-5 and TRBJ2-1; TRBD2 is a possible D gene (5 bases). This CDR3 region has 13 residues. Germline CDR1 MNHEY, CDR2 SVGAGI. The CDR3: CASSSGKYNEQFF. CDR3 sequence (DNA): TGTGCCAGCAGTTCGGGAAAATACAACGAGCAGTTCTTC.

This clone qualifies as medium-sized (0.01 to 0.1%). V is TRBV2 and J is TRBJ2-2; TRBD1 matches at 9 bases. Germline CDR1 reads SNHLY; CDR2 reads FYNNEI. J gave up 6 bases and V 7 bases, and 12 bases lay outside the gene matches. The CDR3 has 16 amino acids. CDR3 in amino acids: CASKGAGQGHAGELFF. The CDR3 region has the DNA TGTGCCAGCAAGGGGGCAGGACAGGGGCATGCCGGGGAGCTGTTTTTT.

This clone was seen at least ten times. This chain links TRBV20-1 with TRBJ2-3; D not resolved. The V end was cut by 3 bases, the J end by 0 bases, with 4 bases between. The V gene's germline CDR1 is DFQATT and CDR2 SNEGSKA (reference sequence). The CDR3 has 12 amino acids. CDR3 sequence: CSASGSTDTQYF. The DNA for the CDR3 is TGCAGTGCTAGCGGGAGCACAGATACGCAGTATTTT.

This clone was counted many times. CDR3 in DNA: TGCGCCAGCATTGAAGGGCCCCCCGGTTATGGCTACACCTTC. Encoded protein: CASIEGPPGYGYTF. The chain carries TRBV5-1 and TRBJ1-2; D uncertain. V was clipped by 6 bases and J by 5 bases, with 17 bases between them. The germline CDR1 and CDR2 sequences are SGHRS and YFSETQ. The CDR3 is 14 amino acids.

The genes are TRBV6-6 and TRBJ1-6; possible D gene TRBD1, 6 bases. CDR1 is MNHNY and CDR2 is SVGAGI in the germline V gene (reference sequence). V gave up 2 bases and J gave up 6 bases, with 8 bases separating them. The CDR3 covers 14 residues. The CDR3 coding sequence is TGTGCCAGCAGTTACGAACAGGGTAATTCACCCCTCCACTTT. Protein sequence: CASSYEQGNSPLHF.

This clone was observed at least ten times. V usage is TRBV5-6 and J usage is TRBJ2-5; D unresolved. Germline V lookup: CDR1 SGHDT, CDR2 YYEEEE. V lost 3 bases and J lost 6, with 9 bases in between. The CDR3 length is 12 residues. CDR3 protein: CASSSPSQTQYF. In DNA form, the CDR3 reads TGTGCCAGCAGCTCCCCCTCACAGACCCAGTACTTC.

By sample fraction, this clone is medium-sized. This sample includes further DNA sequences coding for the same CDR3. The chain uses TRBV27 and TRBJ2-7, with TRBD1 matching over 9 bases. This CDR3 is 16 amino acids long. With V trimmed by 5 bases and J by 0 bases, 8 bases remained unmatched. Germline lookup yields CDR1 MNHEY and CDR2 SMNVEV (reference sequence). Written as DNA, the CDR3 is TGTGCCAGCAGTCCCCCGGGACAGGGCAGCTCCTACGAGCAGTACGTC. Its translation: CASSPPGQGSSYEQYV.

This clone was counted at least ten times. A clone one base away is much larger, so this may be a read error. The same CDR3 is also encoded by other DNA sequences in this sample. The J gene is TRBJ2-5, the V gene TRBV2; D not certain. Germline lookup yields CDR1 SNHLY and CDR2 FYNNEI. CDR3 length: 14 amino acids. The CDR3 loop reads CASTEPPPQETQYF. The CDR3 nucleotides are TGTGCCAGCACTGAACCTCCCCCCCAGGAGACCCAGTACTTC.

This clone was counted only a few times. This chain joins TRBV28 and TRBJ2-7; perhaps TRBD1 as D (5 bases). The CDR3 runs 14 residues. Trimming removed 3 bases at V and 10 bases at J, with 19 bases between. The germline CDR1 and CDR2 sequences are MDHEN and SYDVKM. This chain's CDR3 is CASSLVGQATRQYF. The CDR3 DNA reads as TGTGCCAGCAGTTTGGTCGGACAAGCTACGAGACAGTACTTC.

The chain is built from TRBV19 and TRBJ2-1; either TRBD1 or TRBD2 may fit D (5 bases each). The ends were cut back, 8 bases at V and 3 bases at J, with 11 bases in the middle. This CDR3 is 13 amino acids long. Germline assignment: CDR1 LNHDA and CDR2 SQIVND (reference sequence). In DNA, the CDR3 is TGTGCCAGTGTACGGGACGACTACAATGAGCAGTTCTTC. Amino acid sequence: CASVRDDYNEQFF.

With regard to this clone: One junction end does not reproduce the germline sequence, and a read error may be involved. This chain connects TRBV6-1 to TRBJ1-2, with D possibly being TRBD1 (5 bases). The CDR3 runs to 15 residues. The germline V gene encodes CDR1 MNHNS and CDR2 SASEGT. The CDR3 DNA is TGTGCCAGCAGTGGTGGCCTACCTCATCCGCGGGGCTACACATTC. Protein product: CASSGGLPHPRGYTF.

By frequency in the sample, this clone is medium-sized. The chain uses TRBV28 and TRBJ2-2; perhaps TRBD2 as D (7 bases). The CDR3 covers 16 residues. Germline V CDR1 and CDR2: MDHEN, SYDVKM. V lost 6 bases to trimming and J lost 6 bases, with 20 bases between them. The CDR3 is CASRTSTRGGAGELFF. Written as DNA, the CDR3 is TGTGCCAGCAGGACTTCCACGAGGGGGGGGGCCGGGGAGCTGTTTTTT.

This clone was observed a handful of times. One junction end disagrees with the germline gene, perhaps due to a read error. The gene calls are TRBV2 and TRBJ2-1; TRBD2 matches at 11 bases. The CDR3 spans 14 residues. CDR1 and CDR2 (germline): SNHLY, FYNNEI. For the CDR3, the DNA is TGTACCAGCAGCGTAGCGGGGGGGGACAATTATCAGTTCTTC. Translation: CTSSVAGGDNYQFF.

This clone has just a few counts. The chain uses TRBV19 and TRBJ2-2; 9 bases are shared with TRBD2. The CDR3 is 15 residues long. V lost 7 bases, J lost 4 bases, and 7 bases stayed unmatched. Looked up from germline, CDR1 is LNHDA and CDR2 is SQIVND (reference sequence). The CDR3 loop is CASKAREGITGELFF. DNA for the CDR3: TGTGCCAGTAAAGCGCGGGAGGGGATCACCGGGGAGCTGTTTTTT.

As DNA, the CDR3 is TGTGCCTGGACTGACACAGATACGCAGTATTTT. Translated, it gives CAWTDTDTQYF. J is TRBJ2-3 and V is TRBV30, with no clear D. The CDR3 sequence is 11 residues long. The germline V gene encodes CDR1 GTSNPN and CDR2 SVGIG (reference sequence). The V and J ends lost 4 bases and 2 bases respectively, with 4 bases between them.

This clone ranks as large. CDR3 sequence reads: CASSYSKGLAWDTQYF. The CDR3 DNA follows: TGTGCCAGCAGTTACTCGAAGGGACTAGCGTGGGATACGCAGTATTTT. The rearrangement links TRBV6-5 to TRBJ2-3, with 10 nucleotides matching TRBD2. The CDR3 runs to 16 residues. With V trimmed by 0 bases and J by 6 bases, 6 bases remained unmatched. Germline CDR1 reads MNHEY; CDR2 reads SVGAGI.

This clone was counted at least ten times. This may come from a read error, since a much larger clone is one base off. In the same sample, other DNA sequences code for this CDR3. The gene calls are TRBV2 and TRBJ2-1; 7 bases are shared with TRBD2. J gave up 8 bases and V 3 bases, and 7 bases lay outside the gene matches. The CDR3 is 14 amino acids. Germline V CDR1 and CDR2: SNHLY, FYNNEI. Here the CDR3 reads CASSELGTSDEQFF. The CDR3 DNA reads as TGTGCCAGCAGTGAGTTGGGCACTAGCGATGAGCAGTTCTTC.

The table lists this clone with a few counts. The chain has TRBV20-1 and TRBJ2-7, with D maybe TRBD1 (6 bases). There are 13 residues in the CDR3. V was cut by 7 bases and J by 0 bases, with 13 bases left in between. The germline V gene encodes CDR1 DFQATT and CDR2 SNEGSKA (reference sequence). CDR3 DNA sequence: TGCAGTGTCGTCCGGGACAACTCCTACGAGCAGTACTTC. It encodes CSVVRDNSYEQYF.